This passage covers 24 T cell receptor beta chains from one sample sequenced in a study of T cell changes during pregnancy in multiple sclerosis. Method: immunoSEQ multiplex PCR; TCRdb's copy keeps in-frame clones and lacks some. The sample carries about 35,000 clones, approximately 91% recorded once. Specimen: CD4+ T cells from peripheral blood mononuclear cells, collected in the second trimester of pregnancy. The source is a female donor with multiple sclerosis, enrolled in a pregnancy study.

The CDR3 DNA sequence: TGTGCCAGCAGCTCCTCGGACAGGCCCTATGGCTACACCTTC. Its protein is CASSSSDRPYGYTF. This chain uses TRBV5-6 with TRBJ1-2; TRBD1 matches 7 bases. Trimming cost V 3 bases and J 4 bases; bases outside gene matches: 6. Germline V lookup: CDR1 SGHDT, CDR2 YYEEEE. This CDR3 contains 14 residues.

V usage is TRBV5-1 and J usage is TRBJ2-3; tentative D call: TRBD2 (6 bases). The CDR3 runs to 15 residues. V shed 4 bases and J shed 4 bases, with 16 bases lying between them. Germline V gene lookup returns CDR1 SGHRS and CDR2 YFSETQ. DNA of the CDR3: TGCGCCAGCAGCCCGGGGCGGGGTGGCCCAGATACGCAGTATTTT. Protein sequence: CASSPGRGGPDTQYF.

This clone showed up just once. The CDR3 DNA sequence: TGCAGCGTTTCCAACCTCTATGAAGCTTTCTTT. This encodes CSVSNLYEAFF. The chain combines TRBV29-1 with TRBJ1-1; no clear D gene. The ends were cut back, 5 bases at V and 7 bases at J, with 11 bases in the middle. Germline lookup yields CDR1 SQVTM and CDR2 ANQGSEA. This CDR3 has 11 amino acids.

This clone was observed a handful of times. The rearrangement uses TRBV6-5 and TRBJ1-5, with 9 bases matching TRBD1. V shed 6 bases, J shed 1 base, and the junction held 4 bases outside the gene matches. CDR3 length: 15 amino acids. Germline V CDR1 and CDR2: MNHEY, SVGAGI. As DNA, the CDR3 is TGTGCCAGCAGACGACAGGGGGGGAGCAATCAGCCCCAGCATTTT. It yields the protein CASRRQGGSNQPQHF.

The chain carries TRBV28 and TRBJ1-5; no firm D call. The CDR3 spans 16 residues. V was trimmed by 2 bases and J by 0 bases, leaving 11 bases between them. CDR1 and CDR2 (germline): MDHEN, SYDVKM. CDR3 bases: TGTGCCAGCAGTTTAATGGGCGTTAATAGCAATCAGCCCCAGCATTTT. It specifies CASSLMGVNSNQPQHF.

The chain has TRBV5-1 and TRBJ2-5, with TRBD2 identical over 9 bases. V lost 4 bases to trimming and J lost 2 bases; unmatched junction nucleotides: 9. CDR3 length: 16 amino acids. The germline V gene has CDR1 SGHRS and CDR2 YFSETQ. CDR3 loop: CASSPGRLAAQETQYF. CDR3 nucleotides: TGCGCCAGCAGCCCCGGGAGACTAGCGGCTCAAGAGACCCAGTACTTC.

The chain links TRBV6-5 to TRBJ1-1; D is perhaps TRBD1 (5 bases). CDR1 and CDR2 (germline): MNHEY, SVGAGI. Trimming pared 6 bases from V and 8 bases from J, leaving 16 bases between. This CDR3 has 13 residues. The CDR3 DNA reads TGTGCCAGCAGCAGGCTAGGGGAGGAAGAAGCTTTCTTT. Translating it yields CASSRLGEEEAFF.

The genes are TRBV7-2 and TRBJ2-5; possibly TRBD2 for D (6 bases). V dropped 3 bases and J dropped 5 bases, with 19 bases sitting between them. The germline CDR1 and CDR2 sequences are SGHTA and FQGNSA. This CDR3 region has 16 residues. CDR3 DNA: TGTGCCAGCAGCTTTGGCGGGACGCCGCGGCGGGAGACCCAGTACTTC. Translated: CASSFGGTPRRETQYF.

The CDR3 loop reads CAWSDGRGSQPQHF. Here the CDR3 DNA reads TGTGCCTGGAGTGACGGTAGGGGCTCTCAGCCCCAGCATTTT. V is TRBV30 and J is TRBJ1-5; maybe TRBD1 (5 bases). There are 14 residues in the CDR3. The germline V gene has CDR1 GTSNPN and CDR2 SVGIG (reference sequence). Trimming shortened V by 1 base and J by 6 bases, and 13 bases separated the two germline ends.

This chain joins TRBV7-9 and TRBJ1-2; 9 nucleotides agree with TRBD1. With 3 bases clipped from V and 4 bases from J, the junction kept 9 bases outside the gene matches. This CDR3 has 16 residues. Germline V gene data show CDR1 as SEHNR and CDR2 as FQNEAQ (reference sequence). Here the CDR3 DNA reads TGTGCCAGCAGCTTGACCGGAGACAGGGGGGTCTATGGCTACACCTTC. This gives the protein CASSLTGDRGVYGYTF.

This clone was detected once. The junction differs from germline at one of its ends, possibly a read error. The chain recombines TRBV2 with TRBJ2-1, with D possibly being TRBD2 (6 bases). The length of the CDR3 is 15 residues. Per germline, CDR1 SNHLY and CDR2 FYNNEI. The CDR3 region has the DNA TGTGCCAGCAGGGAAGGGGACTCGTCCTACAATGAGCAGTTCTTC. It translates to CASREGDSSYNEQFF.

This clone was seen only once. V usage is TRBV4-2 and J usage is TRBJ2-6; TRBD1 matches at 8 bases. Germline V CDR1 and CDR2: LGHNA, YNFKEQ. The CDR3 extends over 18 amino acids. With V trimmed by 0 bases and J by 2 bases, 6 bases remained unmatched. For the CDR3, the DNA is TGTGCCAGCAGCCAAGATCAAACAGGGGGGACTGGGGCCAACGTCCTGACTTTC. Protein: CASSQDQTGGTGANVLTF.

The rearrangement uses TRBV5-6 and TRBJ1-2, with D possibly TRBD1 on 6 matching bases. The CDR3 contains 13 residues. The ends were cut back, 0 bases at V and 8 bases at J, with 11 bases in the middle. Per germline, CDR1 SGHDT and CDR2 YYEEEE. The CDR3 sequence: CASSLEPGEGYTF. The CDR3 region has the DNA TGTGCCAGCAGCTTGGAGCCAGGGGAGGGCTACACCTTC. Full variable domain (missing parts from reference TRBV5-6 and TRBJ1-2): DAGVTQSPTHLIKTRGQQVTLRCSPKSGHDTVSWYQQALGQGPQFIFQYYEEEERQRGNFPDRFSGHQFPNYSSELNVNALLLGDSALYLCASSLEPGEGYTFGSGTRLTVV.

The chain couples TRBV7-2 to TRBJ2-1, with 13 bases that match TRBD2. CDR3 length: 15 amino acids. The germline V gene has CDR1 SGHTA and CDR2 FQGNSA. V lost 5 bases, J lost 7 bases, and 5 bases stayed unmatched. CDR3: CASSPRTSGGNEQFF. As DNA, the CDR3 is TGTGCCAGCAGCCCTCGGACTAGCGGGGGTAATGAGCAGTTCTTC.

The rearrangement uses TRBV6-4 and TRBJ1-2, with D possibly matching TRBD1 (5 bases). Trimming took 6 bases from V and 4 from J, leaving 9 bases between them. Germline V CDR1 and CDR2: MRHNA, SNTAGT. The CDR3 loop spans 12 amino acids. CDR3 bases: TGTGCCAGCAGGGGGGGGTCCTATGGCTACACCTTC. Amino acids: CASRGGSYGYTF.

The genes are TRBV19 and TRBJ1-1, with a weak D call TRBD1 (6 bases). The CDR3 spans 14 residues. Germline V gene lookup returns CDR1 LNHDA and CDR2 SQIVND (reference sequence). Trimming removed 0 bases from V and 4 bases from J, with 9 bases in between. As DNA, the CDR3 is TGTGCCAGTAGTATAGAGGGGGGGCCCACTGAAGCTTTCTTT. Residues: CASSIEGGPTEAFF.

CDR3 sequence (DNA): TGTGCCAGCAGCGCCGTAGCGGGCTCTTCCTACAATGAGCAGTTCTTC. This gives the protein CASSAVAGSSYNEQFF. The chain combines TRBV7-2 with TRBJ2-1; 7 bases agree with TRBD2. CDR3 size: 16 residues. The germline CDR1 and CDR2 sequences are SGHTA and FQGNSA. The V segment lost 5 bases and the J segment 1 base; nucleotides outside the gene matches: 8.

This chain uses TRBV9 with TRBJ2-4, with TRBD2 as a possible D gene (5 bases). V lost 6 bases and J lost 0, with 13 bases in between. The V gene's germline CDR1 is SGDLS and CDR2 YYNGEE. This CDR3 contains 15 residues. DNA for the CDR3: TGTGCCAGCAAGATGAGGGCCGTAGCCAAAAACATTCAGTACTTC. As protein: CASKMRAVAKNIQYF.

The chain carries TRBV6-1 and TRBJ2-5, with 8 bases matching TRBD2. The CDR3 consists of 17 residues. The ends lost 3 bases at V and 4 bases at J; junction bases unmatched: 13. The germline V gene has CDR1 MNHNS and CDR2 SASEGT. The CDR3 loop is CASSDGHGTRGSETQYF. CDR3 DNA: TGTGCCAGCAGTGACGGACACGGGACTAGAGGGTCAGAGACCCAGTACTTC.

This clone came up a few times. V usage is TRBV4-3 and J usage is TRBJ1-5, with a weak D call TRBD1 (5 bases). The V end lost 0 bases, the J end lost 9 bases, and 18 bases lay between the germline ends. The CDR3 extends over 16 amino acids. Germline V gene lookup returns CDR1 LGHNA and CDR2 YSLEER. This chain's CDR3 is CASSQDGMGGGGPQHF. DNA for the CDR3: TGCGCCAGCAGCCAAGATGGAATGGGGGGAGGTGGGCCCCAGCATTTT.

V usage is TRBV7-9 and J usage is TRBJ1-2; 7 nucleotides agree with TRBD1. This CDR3 is built from 15 residues. J lost 4 bases, V lost 1 base, and 6 bases had no gene match. Per germline, CDR1 SEHNR and CDR2 FQNEAQ (reference sequence). For the CDR3, the DNA is TGTGCCAGCAGCTTAGGGGACAGACCTTCCTATGGCTACACCTTC. It codes for CASSLGDRPSYGYTF. Based on the CDR3 plus reference TRBV7-9 and TRBJ1-2, the full variable domain is DTGVSQNPRHKITKRGQNVTFRCDPISEHNRLYWYRQTLGQGPEFLTYFQNEAQLEKSRLLSDRFSAERPKGSFSTLEIQRTEQGDSAMYLCASSLGDRPSYGYTFGSGTRLTVV.

The CDR3 is CASSVYSGSSYEQYF. Written as DNA, the CDR3 is TGTGCCAGCAGCGTATATAGCGGTTCCTCCTACGAGCAGTACTTC. The chain links TRBV5-6 to TRBJ2-7; the D gene is possibly TRBD2 (6 bases). The CDR3 is 15 residues long. The germline V gene encodes CDR1 SGHDT and CDR2 YYEEEE. The V and J ends lost 4 bases and 0 bases respectively, with 14 bases between them.

The chain uses TRBV7-9 and TRBJ2-1; 13 bases line up with TRBD2. V dropped 5 bases and J dropped 4; count of bases not matched to a gene: 11. From germline, CDR1 is SEHNR and CDR2 FQNEAQ (reference sequence). This CDR3 contains 18 residues. The CDR3 loop reads CASSRASGLAGLYNEQFF. CDR3 in DNA: TGTGCCAGCAGCCGAGCATCGGGACTAGCGGGGCTTTACAATGAGCAGTTCTTC.

This clone was observed a single time. J is TRBJ1-1 and V is TRBV7-2; 11 nucleotides agree with TRBD1. Germline CDR1 is SGHTA and CDR2 is FQGNSA. Trimming took 5 bases from V and 1 from J; bases not matched to a gene: 9. The CDR3 has 17 residues. In nucleotides, the CDR3 is TGTGCCAGCAGCCGGACAGGGGGCCAATCTAGGAACACTGAAGCTTTCTTT. Amino acid sequence: CASSRTGGQSRNTEAFF. The whole variable domain, filled in from reference TRBV7-2 and TRBJ1-1, reads GAGVSQSPSNKVTEKGKDVELRCDPISGHTALYWYRQSLGQGLEFLIYFQGNSAPDKSGLPSDRFSAERTGGSVSTLTIQRTQQEDSAVYLCASSRTGGQSRNTEAFFGQGTRLTVV.